What follows are 22 T cell receptor beta chains derived from one specimen sequenced in a study of blood T cell repertoires in COVID-19. Sequencing was performed with immunoSEQ multiplex PCR; in TCRdb, only in-frame clones are kept and a portion is missing. The sample has around 100,000 clones, roughly 90% seen once. Sequencing was performed on peripheral blood. These TCRs come from a woman between 45 and 65 years old with COVID-19, enrolled during active disease.

The count of this clone is one. The rearrangement links TRBV2 to TRBJ2-1; 11 bases map to TRBD2. The CDR3 consists of 14 residues. Per the germline V gene, CDR1 is SNHLY and CDR2 is FYNNEI. V lost 7 bases and J lost 12; bases outside the gene matches: 11. The CDR3 region is CASKPGLAAYGQFF. CDR3 nucleotide sequence: TGTGCCAGCAAACCGGGACTAGCGGCTTACGGGCAGTTCTTC.

The rearrangement uses TRBV5-4 and TRBJ2-1; TRBD1 agrees at 9 bases. Germline CDR1 SGHNT, CDR2 YYREEE (reference sequence). This CDR3 region has 15 residues. Germline trimming cut 5 bases from V and 7 bases from J; bases unmatched to any gene: 10. Written as DNA, the CDR3 is TGTGCCAGCAGTCAGGGACAGGGAGGTTGGAATGAGCAGTTCTTC. It encodes CASSQGQGGWNEQFF.

This chain uses TRBV24-1 with TRBJ2-4, with 7 bases identical to TRBD2. CDR3 length: 15 amino acids. Trimming at V came to 2 bases and at J to 4 bases, leaving 4 bases not matched to a gene. Germline V CDR1 and CDR2: KGHDR, SFDVKD. CDR3 coding DNA: TGTGCCACCAGTGATTCTAAGGGAGGGAAAAACATTCAGTACTTC. Its protein product is CATSDSKGGKNIQYF.

This clone has more than one count but fewer than ten. The chain joins TRBV27 to TRBJ2-7; 8 nucleotides match TRBD1. V trimming: 3 bases; J trimming: 0 bases; junction bases outside the gene matches: 7. Per the germline V gene, CDR1 is MNHEY and CDR2 is SMNVEV (reference sequence). This CDR3 contains 16 residues. DNA for the CDR3: TGTGCCAGCAGTTTTCCCGACAGGGGCTTCTCCTACGAGCAGTACGTC. It is translated as CASSFPDRGFSYEQYV.

The genes are TRBV3-1 (or the pseudogene TRBV3-2) and TRBJ1-1; the D is unclear. V was clipped by 1 base and J by 0 bases, with 6 bases between them. This CDR3 has 14 amino acids. Per the germline V gene, CDR1 is LGHDT and CDR2 is YNNKEL (reference sequence). As DNA, the CDR3 is TGTGCCAGCAGCCAAGCGTCAGTGAACACTGAAGCTTTCTTT. Protein product: CASSQASVNTEAFF.

This clone is a singleton in its sample. The J gene is TRBJ2-7, the V gene TRBV9; TRBD2 matches at 7 bases. This CDR3 comprises 14 residues. Germline loops: CDR1 SGDLS, CDR2 YYNGEE. Unmatched junction bases numbered 10, after V lost 3 bases and J lost 7 bases. This chain's CDR3 is CASSALGAGDEQYF. CDR3 DNA sequence: TGTGCCAGCAGCGCCCTAGGGGCGGGGGATGAGCAGTACTTC.

The chain has TRBV3-1 (or the pseudogene TRBV3-2) and TRBJ2-5; possibly TRBD2 for D (6 bases). The CDR3 covers 14 residues. In germline, CDR1 is LGHDT, CDR2 YNNKEL (reference sequence). The V gene lost 3 bases and the J gene lost 2 bases, with 10 bases spanning the gap. This CDR3 reads CASSHPAGQETQYF. The CDR3 coding sequence is TGTGCCAGCAGCCATCCGGCGGGGCAAGAGACCCAGTACTTC.

The rearrangement uses TRBV9 and TRBJ1-5, with D tentatively TRBD1 (5 bases). This CDR3 has 17 amino acids. The germline V and J ends were trimmed by 2 bases and 2 bases, with 17 bases remaining between them. Germline values: CDR1 SGDLS, CDR2 YYNGEE. CDR3 region: CASSVGNGGSGNQPQHF. CDR3 nucleotides: TGTGCCAGCAGCGTGGGGAACGGGGGTTCAGGCAATCAGCCCCAGCATTTT.

The chain joins TRBV30 to TRBJ1-5; possible D gene TRBD1, 6 bases. The germline CDR1 and CDR2 sequences are GTSNPN and SVGIG (reference sequence). The CDR3 totals 13 residues. V was cut by 5 bases and J by 5 bases, with 13 bases left in between. CDR3 sequence reads: CAWGETGHQPQHF. The CDR3 DNA is TGTGCCTGGGGGGAGACAGGCCATCAGCCCCAGCATTTT.

The chain joins TRBV2 to TRBJ2-1; 10 positions match TRBD2. In germline, CDR1 is SNHLY, CDR2 FYNNEI. V shed 6 bases, J shed 3 bases, and the junction held 17 bases outside the gene matches. The CDR3 covers 19 residues. The DNA for the CDR3 is TGTGCCAGCAGCCTTTCACTAATGCTAGCGGGGGCCAACTACAATGAGCAGTTCTTC. Translated, it gives CASSLSLMLAGANYNEQFF.

V usage is TRBV10-2 and J usage is TRBJ1-6; D unclear. The germline V gene has CDR1 WSHSY and CDR2 SAAADI. The CDR3 contains 13 residues. Trimming left V 2 bases short and J 7 bases short, with 6 bases between. CDR3 coding DNA: TGCGCCAGCAGTGAGACAGTGAATTCACCCCTCCACTTT. It is translated as CASSETVNSPLHF.

This clone was recorded only once. The V and J genes are TRBV7-8 and TRBJ1-2; TRBD1 might be the D (5 bases). This CDR3 is built from 14 residues. Germline V gives CDR1 SGHVS, CDR2 FQNEAQ. V was pared by 5 bases and J by 4 bases, with 14 bases between. CDR3 in DNA: TGTGCCAGCAGCCAATCCAGGGTCCTCTATGGCTACACCTTC. Its protein is CASSQSRVLYGYTF.

The genes are TRBV6-1 and TRBJ2-4; D is perhaps TRBD1 (6 bases). Trimming cost V 3 bases and J 8 bases, with 14 bases left between them. The V gene's germline CDR1 is MNHNS and CDR2 SASEGT. The CDR3 contains 14 residues. The CDR3 region has the DNA TGTGCCAGCAGTGAGGGCCCACCAGGGGACATTCAGTACTTC. Amino acids: CASSEGPPGDIQYF.

This rearrangement joins TRBV3-1 (or the pseudogene TRBV3-2) to TRBJ1-5, with 12 bases matching TRBD1. With 5 bases clipped from V and 7 bases from J, the junction kept 6 bases outside the gene matches. The germline V gene has CDR1 LGHDT and CDR2 YNNKEL (reference sequence). The CDR3 has 15 residues. The CDR3: CASSEGTGGGQPQHF. The CDR3 bases are TGTGCCAGCAGCGAAGGGACAGGGGGCGGGCAGCCCCAGCATTTT.

The chain has TRBV7-8 and TRBJ1-4, with 9 bases fitting TRBD1. Trimming at V came to 1 base and at J to 5 bases, leaving 5 bases not matched to a gene. The CDR3 sequence is 16 residues long. Looked up from germline, CDR1 is SGHVS and CDR2 is FQNEAQ. CDR3 in amino acids: CASSLVGGTGNEKLFF. The CDR3, as DNA: TGTGCCAGCAGCTTAGTAGGCGGGACAGGGAATGAAAAACTGTTTTTT.

This clone was counted a few times. The gene calls are TRBV6-2 or TRBV6-3 and TRBJ1-5; TRBD1 matches at 7 bases. J gave up 3 bases and V 6 bases, and 5 bases lay outside the gene matches. CDR1 is MNHEY, CDR2 SVGEGT, per germline. The length of the CDR3 is 14 residues. The CDR3 protein is CASSWDSLNQPQHF. The CDR3 region has the DNA TGTGCCAGCAGCTGGGACAGCCTCAATCAGCCCCAGCATTTT.

V usage is TRBV7-8 and J usage is TRBJ2-2, with TRBD2 matching over 7 bases. This CDR3 comprises 16 residues. The germline V gene has CDR1 SGHVS and CDR2 FQNEAQ. V shed 7 bases and J 2 bases; nucleotides not matched to a gene: 10. The CDR3 reads CASTPRSGGNTGELFF. The CDR3, as DNA: TGTGCCAGCACCCCAAGGTCGGGGGGTAACACCGGGGAGCTGTTTTTT.

V and J are TRBV28 and TRBJ1-2; D not resolved. Deletions cut 1 base from V and 0 bases from J, with 3 bases between. Germline lookup yields CDR1 MDHEN and CDR2 SYDVKM. The CDR3 totals 13 residues. The CDR3 region is CASSLYTNYGYTF. The CDR3, as DNA: TGTGCCAGCAGTTTATACACTAACTATGGCTACACCTTC.

The chain joins TRBV30 to TRBJ1-2, with D possibly matching TRBD1 (6 bases). V lost 4 bases to trimming and J lost 4 bases, with 10 bases between them. Germline CDR1 GTSNPN, CDR2 SVGIG (reference sequence). This CDR3 region has 12 residues. This chain's CDR3 is CAWNQGSYGYTF. CDR3 in DNA: TGTGCCTGGAATCAGGGGAGCTATGGCTACACCTTC.

The gene calls are TRBV5-4 and TRBJ1-1, with TRBD1 identical over 7 bases. Germline V gives CDR1 SGHNT, CDR2 YYREEE (reference sequence). Trimming at V came to 4 bases and at J to 4 bases, leaving 4 bases not matched to a gene. The CDR3 totals 13 residues. CDR3 coding DNA: TGTGCCAGCAGCCCCCGGGACAGCACTGAAGCTTTCTTT. It encodes CASSPRDSTEAFF.

The chain recombines TRBV18 with TRBJ2-5; 10 nucleotides align to TRBD1. This CDR3 has 14 residues. The V segment lost 4 bases and the J segment 5 bases; nucleotides outside the gene matches: 4. Germline-derived CDR1 and CDR2 are KGHSH and LQKENI. The DNA for the CDR3 is TGTGCCAGCTCACGGGACAGGGGATGGGAGACCCAGTACTTC. Translation: CASSRDRGWETQYF. Based on the CDR3 plus reference TRBV18 and TRBJ2-5, the full variable domain is NAGVMQNPRHLVRRRGQEARLRCSPMKGHSHVYWYRQLPEEGLKFMVYLQKENIIDESGMPKERFSAEFPKEGPSILRIQQVVRGDSAAYFCASSRDRGWETQYFGPGTRLLVL.

The genes are TRBV7-8 and TRBJ1-1; weak D call: TRBD1 (6 bases). Germline V gene data show CDR1 as SGHVS and CDR2 as FQNEAQ. Trimming took off 5 bases at V and 3 bases at J, with 19 bases between the two ends. The CDR3 contains 16 residues. CDR3 bases: TGTGCCAGCAGCCCCAGGGGTCGAGGTTGGGACACTGAAGCTTTCTTT. Its translation is CASSPRGRGWDTEAFF.